The clone carrying this T cell receptor beta chain has only one observation. This sample was taken from a study of blood T cell repertoires in COVID-19. The germline gives CDR1 SGDLS, CDR2 YYNGEE. Trimming took off 0 bases at V and 6 bases at J, with 15 bases between the two ends. This CDR3 spans 15 amino acids. Measured with immunoSEQ multiplex PCR; TCRdb has only the in-frame clones, and not every one. This sample has 100,000 to 150,000 clones, with approximately 91% found just once. This receptor was obtained from a woman older than 75 with acute or convalescent COVID-19. This rearrangement joins TRBV9 to TRBJ1-1; D is perhaps TRBD1 (6 bases). Sequenced material: peripheral blood. This CDR3 reads CASSVEAGVSPEAFF. CDR3 DNA sequence: TGTGCCAGCAGCGTAGAGGCAGGGGTAAGTCCTGAAGCTTTCTTT.